This entry lists 8 T cell receptor beta chains sequenced from one sample in a study of blood T cell repertoires in COVID-19 (dated by TCRdb to 2018 to 2021). Receptors were amplified or captured by the immunoSEQ multiplex PCR assay. In TCRdb, the immuneACCESS table is reduced to in-frame sequences with V and J assigned. These tables do not hold every clone; where another copy was compared, an unresolved V gene accounts for under half, and the others remain unexplained. The sample records 85,000 to 110,000 clones, 80% to 90% of which are singletons. About 3% of the sample lies in the top ten. Specimen: peripheral blood. The source is a human donor in a cohort sampled during active COVID-19.

The V gene is TRBV18, the J gene TRBJ2-1, with TRBD1 matching over 8 bases. V lost 3 bases to trimming and J lost 3 bases; unmatched junction nucleotides: 7. There are 16 residues in the CDR3. The germline V gene has CDR1 KGHSH and CDR2 LQKENI. This CDR3 is CASSPNDRGIYNEQFF. The CDR3 DNA sequence: TGTGCCAGCTCACCTAATGACAGGGGAATCTACAATGAGCAGTTCTTC.

The rearrangement joins TRBV3-1 (or the pseudogene TRBV3-2) to TRBJ2-1, with 7 bases fitting TRBD1. Trimming cost V 1 base and J 4 bases; bases outside gene matches: 4. CDR1 is LGHDT and CDR2 is YNNKEL in the germline V gene (reference sequence). The length of the CDR3 is 15 residues. The CDR3 DNA reads as TGTGCCAGCAGCCAAGCGACAGGGCAGTACAATGAGCAGTTCTTC. Protein: CASSQATGQYNEQFF.

This chain joins TRBV27 and TRBJ2-7; tentatively, D is TRBD1 (6 bases). V lost 2 bases, J lost 3 bases, and 11 bases lay in between. The CDR3 sequence is 14 residues long. Germline-derived CDR1 and CDR2 are MNHEY and SMNVEV (reference sequence). The CDR3: CASSLQGNYYEQYF. CDR3 DNA: TGTGCCAGCAGTTTACAGGGGAATTACTACGAGCAGTACTTC.

The rearrangement uses TRBV5-4 and TRBJ2-1; D not resolved. Germline CDR1 SGHNT, CDR2 YYREEE (reference sequence). V was clipped by 7 bases and J by 9 bases, with 17 bases between them. The CDR3 extends over 13 amino acids. The CDR3 DNA reads as TGTGCCAGCTCTCTTGTGGGTCGGAGTGAGCAGTTCTTC. The encoded protein is CASSLVGRSEQFF.

The rearrangement joins TRBV7-6 to TRBJ2-2, with D possibly being TRBD1 (6 bases). CDR3 length: 15 amino acids. V lost 3 bases and J 6 bases, leaving 14 bases between the germline ends. Germline V gene sequence: CDR1 SGHVS, CDR2 FNYEAQ. CDR3 residues: CASSLGAVGAGELFF. As DNA, the CDR3 is TGTGCCAGCAGCTTGGGGGCTGTGGGTGCCGGGGAGCTGTTTTTT.

The rearrangement uses TRBV7-3 and TRBJ2-7; 8 nucleotides match TRBD1. CDR3 length: 14 amino acids. Germline trimming cut 5 bases from V and 2 bases from J; bases unmatched to any gene: 5. Germline CDR1 reads SGHTA; CDR2 reads FQGTGA. CDR3 protein: CASSTGTGTYEQYF. DNA of the CDR3: TGTGCCAGCAGCACCGGGACAGGAACCTACGAGCAGTACTTC.

V and J are TRBV27 and TRBJ1-1; D perhaps matches TRBD1 (5 bases). The CDR3 loop spans 16 amino acids. Germline V CDR1 and CDR2: MNHEY, SMNVEV (reference sequence). Trimming removed 3 bases at V and 1 base at J, with 15 bases between. CDR3 DNA: TGTGCCAGCAGTTTTACGGGGGGTTGGGGGAACACTGAAGCTTTCTTT. As protein: CASSFTGGWGNTEAFF.

V gene TRBV6-5 combines with J gene TRBJ1-2, with D perhaps TRBD1 (6 bases). Germline-derived CDR1 and CDR2 are MNHEY and SVGAGI. This CDR3 comprises 15 residues. V was pared by 1 base and J by 7 bases, with 16 bases between. The CDR3 DNA reads as TGTGCCAGCAGTTACTTGATGGGGGGGCGCTCTGGCTACACCTTC. Translation: CASSYLMGGRSGYTF.